Listed here is a single T cell receptor beta chain. The data originate from a study of blood T cell repertoires in COVID-19. Study summary: The cDNA or gDNA used as material had been derived from T cells, B-cell-depleted T cells, or PBMCs.

V gave up 3 bases and J gave up 2 bases, with 13 bases separating them. This CDR3 comprises 16 residues. Germline V CDR1 and CDR2: KGHSH, LQKENI. The repertoire was sequenced with immunoSEQ multiplex PCR; TCRdb's copy has only in-frame clones and lacks some. The data show approximately 240,000 clones, over 75% seen once. Sequenced: peripheral blood. J is TRBJ2-2 and V is TRBV18, with a tentative D call TRBD1 (5 bases). The clonotype originates from a woman in her 40s who had recovered from COVID-19. The CDR3 nucleotides are TGTGCCAGCTCACCCCTAAGGGGCCATAACACCGGGGAGCTGTTTTTT. It yields the protein CASSPLRGHNTGELFF. Filled out from reference TRBV18 and TRBJ2-2, the complete variable domain reads NAGVMQNPRHLVRRRGQEARLRCSPMKGHSHVYWYRQLPEEGLKFMVYLQKENIIDESGMPKERFSAEFPKEGPSILRIQQVVRGDSAAYFCASSPLRGHNTGELFFGEGSRLTVL.